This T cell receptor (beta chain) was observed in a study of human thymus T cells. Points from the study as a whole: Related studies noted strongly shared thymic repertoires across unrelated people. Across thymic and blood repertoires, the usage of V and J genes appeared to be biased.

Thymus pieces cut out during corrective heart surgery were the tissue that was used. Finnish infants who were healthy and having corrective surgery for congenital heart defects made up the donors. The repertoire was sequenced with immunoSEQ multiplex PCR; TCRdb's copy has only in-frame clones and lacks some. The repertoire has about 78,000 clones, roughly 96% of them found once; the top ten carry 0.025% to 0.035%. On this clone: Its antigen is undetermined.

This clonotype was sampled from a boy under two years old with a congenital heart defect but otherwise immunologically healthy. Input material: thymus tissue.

The CDR3 sequence: CASSTRQQGNTIYF. Here the CDR3 DNA reads TGTGCCAGTAGTACCCGACAGCAAGGAAACACCATATATTTT. The chain joins TRBV19 to TRBJ1-3, with a weak D call TRBD1 (5 bases). CDR1 and CDR2 (germline): LNHDA, SQIVND (reference sequence). This CDR3 is built from 14 residues. Trimming took off 4 bases at V and 4 bases at J, with 11 bases between the two ends.